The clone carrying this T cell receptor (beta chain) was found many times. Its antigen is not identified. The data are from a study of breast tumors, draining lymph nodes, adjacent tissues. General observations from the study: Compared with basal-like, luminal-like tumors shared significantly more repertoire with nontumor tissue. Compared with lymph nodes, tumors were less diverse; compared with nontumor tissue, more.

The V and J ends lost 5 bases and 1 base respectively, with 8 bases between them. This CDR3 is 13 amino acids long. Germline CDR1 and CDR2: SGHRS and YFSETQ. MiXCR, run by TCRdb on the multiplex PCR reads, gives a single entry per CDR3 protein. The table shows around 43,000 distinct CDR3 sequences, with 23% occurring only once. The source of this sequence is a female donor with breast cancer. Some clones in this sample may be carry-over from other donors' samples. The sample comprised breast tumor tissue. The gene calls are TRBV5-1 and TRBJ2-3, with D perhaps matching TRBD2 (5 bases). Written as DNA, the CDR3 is TGCGCCAGCAGGCCGAGGGGCACAGATACGCAGTATTTT. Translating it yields CASRPRGTDTQYF.